Presented here are 29 T cell receptor beta chains from one specimen sequenced in a study of blood T cell repertoires in COVID-19. Repertoires were generated with immunoSEQ multiplex PCR, while TCRdb's copy carries only in-frame clones and drops some. The profile shows fewer than 120,000 clones, about 80% of them singletons. Sequenced: peripheral blood. The source of these receptors is a woman older than 75 with acute or convalescent COVID-19.

V is TRBV7-9 and J is TRBJ2-5, with 13 nucleotides matching TRBD2. Unmatched junction bases numbered 3, after V lost 5 bases and J lost 0 bases. The CDR3 has 16 amino acids. Germline values: CDR1 SEHNR, CDR2 FQNEAQ (reference sequence). The CDR3 DNA reads TGTGCCAGCAGCCGAGGGACTAGCGGGGACCAAGAGACCCAGTACTTC. Residues: CASSRGTSGDQETQYF.

V gene TRBV19 combines with J gene TRBJ1-5; 9 bases map to TRBD1. The CDR3 loop spans 16 amino acids. CDR1 and CDR2 from the germline V gene are LNHDA and SQIVND (reference sequence). Losses at the gene ends were 6 bases for V and 0 bases for J; bases not matched to a gene: 6. This chain's CDR3 is CASSTGTGYSNQPQHF. As DNA, the CDR3 is TGTGCCAGTAGCACGGGGACAGGGTATAGCAATCAGCCCCAGCATTTT.

The V call is TRBV18, the J call TRBJ1-3; D not resolved. Germline V gene lookup returns CDR1 KGHSH and CDR2 LQKENI. Trimming removed 0 bases from V and 0 bases from J, with 6 bases in between. This CDR3 is built from 15 residues. CDR3 sequence (DNA): TGTGCCAGCTCACCACCCTCAGACTCTGGAAACACCATATATTTT. This sequence encodes CASSPPSDSGNTIYF.

The gene calls are TRBV4-2 and TRBJ2-2; no clear D. Germline CDR1 is LGHNA and CDR2 is YNFKEQ. There are 14 residues in the CDR3. V lost 0 bases and J 4 bases, leaving 6 bases between the germline ends. CDR3 in amino acids: CASSQEQSTGELFF. The CDR3 bases are TGTGCCAGCAGCCAAGAACAGTCCACCGGGGAGCTGTTTTTT.

The rearrangement joins TRBV6-5 to TRBJ1-1; 10 bases align to TRBD1. The CDR3 contains 12 residues. The V gene's germline CDR1 is MNHEY and CDR2 SVGAGI. V gave up 6 bases and J gave up 11 bases; unmatched junction bases: 6. CDR3 residues: CASSNDRGRAFF. CDR3 nucleotides: TGTGCCAGCAGCAACGACAGGGGGCGGGCTTTCTTT.

This clone was seen just once. The V and J genes are TRBV12-3 or TRBV12-4 and TRBJ1-3; possibly TRBD1 for D (5 bases). Deletions cut 3 bases from V and 5 bases from J, with 8 bases between. The CDR3 consists of 13 residues. The CDR3 DNA sequence: TGTGCCAGCAGTTTGGCAGGGCGAAACACCATATATTTT. This gives the protein CASSLAGRNTIYF.

This sequence joins TRBV7-3 and TRBJ2-7; 9 nucleotides align to TRBD1. The CDR3 length is 13 residues. Germline CDR1 SGHTA, CDR2 FQGTGA. Losses at the gene ends were 5 bases for V and 5 bases for J; bases not matched to a gene: 4. The CDR3 spells CASSLGQGNEQYF. The CDR3 coding sequence is TGTGCCAGCAGCCTGGGACAGGGAAACGAGCAGTACTTC.

This clone was counted only a few times. This rearrangement joins TRBV19 to TRBJ1-5; maybe TRBD1 (6 bases). V lost 2 bases to trimming and J lost 3 bases, with 14 bases between them. The CDR3 is made up of 16 amino acids. CDR1 and CDR2 (germline): LNHDA, SQIVND (reference sequence). The CDR3 bases are TGTGCCAGTAGTATAAGGCAGGGGTTCGTCAATCAGCCCCAGCATTTT. Translated: CASSIRQGFVNQPQHF.

This clone was counted only a few times. The gene calls are TRBV11-2 and TRBJ2-5; the D is unclear. V lost 1 base, J lost 7 bases, and 13 bases lay in between. The CDR3 loop spans 14 amino acids. Germline V gene data show CDR1 as SGHAT and CDR2 as FQNNGV. CDR3 loop: CASSLGLPDGTQYF. DNA of the CDR3: TGTGCCAGCAGCTTAGGGCTGCCTGATGGGACCCAGTACTTC. The entire variable domain, with the rest obtained from reference TRBV11-2 and TRBJ2-5, is as follows: EAGVAQSPRYKIIEKRQSVAFWCNPISGHATLYWYQQILGQGPKLLIQFQNNGVVDDSQLPKDRFSAERLKGVDSTLKIQPAKLEDSAVYLCASSLGLPDGTQYFGPGTRLLVL.

This clone was picked up a small number of times. The chain combines TRBV2 with TRBJ2-1; TRBD1 matches 7 bases. The germline V gene has CDR1 SNHLY and CDR2 FYNNEI. The CDR3 spans 17 residues. Trimming took 6 bases from V and 1 from J; bases not matched to a gene: 12. This CDR3 reads CASSETPKGASYNEQFF. The CDR3 DNA reads as TGTGCCAGCAGCGAAACCCCAAAGGGGGCATCCTACAATGAGCAGTTCTTC. The full variable domain, rest sourced from reference TRBV2 and TRBJ2-1, is EPEVTQTPSHQVTQMGQEVILRCVPISNHLYFYWYRQILGQKVEFLVSFYNNEISEKSEIFDDQFSVERPDGSNFTLKIRSTKLEDSAMYFCASSETPKGASYNEQFFGPGTRLTVL.

The rearrangement links TRBV9 to TRBJ1-1; TRBD1 aligns across 8 bases. Germline lookup yields CDR1 SGDLS and CDR2 YYNGEE. J was trimmed by 4 bases and V by 0 bases; bases with no gene match: 8. This CDR3 spans 16 amino acids. CDR3 sequence reads: CASSVVPQGEVTEAFF. Here the CDR3 DNA reads TGTGCCAGCAGCGTAGTCCCACAGGGGGAGGTCACTGAAGCTTTCTTT.

This clone was found once. The CDR3 DNA follows: TGTGCCAGCAGTTACGGGACTAGCGGGAGGGCCTTGGAGACCCAGTACTTC. It is translated as CASSYGTSGRALETQYF. This chain links TRBV3-1 (or the pseudogene TRBV3-2) with TRBJ2-5; 16 bases align to TRBD2. Germline loops: CDR1 LGHDT, CDR2 YNNKEL (reference sequence). V dropped 6 bases and J dropped 5; count of bases not matched to a gene: 9. This CDR3 contains 17 residues.

The chain has TRBV9 and TRBJ1-2; D gene unclear. Trimming took 2 bases from V and 6 from J, leaving 11 bases between them. The CDR3 runs to 13 residues. Looked up from germline, CDR1 is SGDLS and CDR2 is YYNGEE. The CDR3 spells CASSVRTDDGYTF. The CDR3 DNA reads as TGTGCCAGCAGCGTGAGAACAGACGATGGCTACACCTTC.

The chain is built from TRBV6-5 and TRBJ1-2; D remains ambiguous. The CDR3 is made up of 13 amino acids. Trimming took off 5 bases at V and 1 base at J, with 8 bases between the two ends. Germline V lookup: CDR1 MNHEY, CDR2 SVGAGI. CDR3 residues: CASSIQNNYGYTF. CDR3 DNA: TGTGCCAGCAGTATACAGAATAACTATGGCTACACCTTC.

This sequence joins TRBV5-1 and TRBJ2-7; TRBD2 aligns across 12 bases. Germline V gene sequence: CDR1 SGHRS, CDR2 YFSETQ. CDR3 length: 16 amino acids. V dropped 4 bases and J dropped 3; count of bases not matched to a gene: 8. The CDR3 loop is CASSLSLAGGVYEQYF. CDR3 nucleotides: TGCGCCAGCAGCCTTTCCCTAGCGGGAGGGGTCTACGAGCAGTACTTC.

The V gene is TRBV6-5, the J gene TRBJ1-1; 8 bases fit TRBD1. J gave up 5 bases and V 5 bases, and 10 bases lay outside the gene matches. CDR1 and CDR2 (germline): MNHEY, SVGAGI. The CDR3 consists of 15 residues. The CDR3: CASSRLQGARTEAFF. The CDR3 bases are TGTGCCAGCAGTCGGTTGCAGGGGGCGCGGACTGAAGCTTTCTTT.

The rearrangement uses TRBV3-1 (or the pseudogene TRBV3-2) and TRBJ2-5; 12 nucleotides agree with TRBD1. Germline CDR1 reads LGHDT; CDR2 reads YNNKEL (reference sequence). V shed 1 base, J shed 4 bases, and the junction held 7 bases outside the gene matches. The CDR3 length is 17 residues. CDR3 sequence reads: CASSQGTGTGGGETQYF. The CDR3 DNA sequence: TGTGCCAGCAGCCAAGGAACCGGGACAGGGGGCGGAGAGACCCAGTACTTC.

The V call is TRBV6-4, the J call TRBJ1-2; 10 nucleotides line up with TRBD1. CDR3 length equals 17 residues. V lost 6 bases, J lost 1 base, and 11 bases stayed unmatched. CDR1 and CDR2 from the germline V gene are MRHNA and SNTAGT. DNA for the CDR3: TGTGCCAGCAGCCCACCGGGACAGGGGATCAGTAACTATGGCTACACCTTC. This codes for CASSPPGQGISNYGYTF.

The V gene is TRBV30, the J gene TRBJ2-3; 7 positions match TRBD2. V trimming: 4 bases; J trimming: 7 bases; junction bases outside the gene matches: 5. The CDR3 loop spans 12 amino acids. Germline CDR1 GTSNPN, CDR2 SVGIG (reference sequence). The CDR3 region is CAWTSGDHTQYF. CDR3 DNA: TGTGCCTGGACGAGCGGGGACCATACGCAGTATTTT.

The CDR3 sequence is CASSPPGGINYGYTF. CDR3 nucleotide sequence: TGTGCCAGCTCACCACCGGGGGGAATTAACTATGGCTACACCTTC. This sequence joins TRBV18 and TRBJ1-2; maybe TRBD1 (5 bases). The V end was cut by 0 bases, the J end by 1 base, with 9 bases between. Germline V gene data show CDR1 as KGHSH and CDR2 as LQKENI. CDR3 length: 15 residues.

The chain uses TRBV21-1 and TRBJ2-2; TRBD2, the table's D call, was not compared with the DNA. TRBV21-1 counts as a pseudogene. This CDR3 contains 11 residues. CDR3 residues: CASNRAGELFF. The CDR3 region has the DNA TGTGCCAGCAACCGGGCCGGGGAGCTGTTTTTT.

The V gene is TRBV11-2, the J gene TRBJ2-4; 9 bases align to TRBD1. Trimming took 4 bases from V and 0 from J; bases not matched to a gene: 4. The CDR3 covers 16 residues. Per the germline V gene, CDR1 is SGHAT and CDR2 is FQNNGV. DNA for the CDR3: TGTGCCAGCAGCTCGGGACAGGGTGTAGCCAAAAACATTCAGTACTTC. Translated: CASSSGQGVAKNIQYF.

The chain couples TRBV30 to TRBJ1-6; 10 bases agree with TRBD1. This CDR3 contains 15 residues. J gave up 9 bases and V 2 bases, and 7 bases lay outside the gene matches. CDR1 GTSNPN and CDR2 SVGIG come from the germline V gene (reference sequence). CDR3 DNA sequence: TGTGCCTGGAGTTCGGACAGGGGGTTCAGTTCACCCCTCCACTTT. This codes for CAWSSDRGFSSPLHF.

V gene TRBV28 combines with J gene TRBJ1-4; maybe TRBD1 (6 bases). In germline, CDR1 is MDHEN, CDR2 SYDVKM. Trimming pared 5 bases from V and 4 bases from J, leaving 14 bases between. CDR3 length: 15 amino acids. The CDR3 here is CASSGTGGLNEKLFF. The CDR3 nucleotides are TGTGCCAGCAGTGGTACGGGGGGGCTTAATGAAAAACTGTTTTTT.

This clone was recorded many times. The chain couples TRBV18 to TRBJ1-2, with 7 bases identical to TRBD1. The CDR3 loop spans 16 amino acids. With 4 bases clipped from V and 4 bases from J, the junction kept 12 bases outside the gene matches. Germline CDR1 and CDR2: KGHSH and LQKENI. CDR3: CASSQTGQANLYGYTF. In nucleotides, the CDR3 is TGTGCCAGCTCACAAACCGGACAGGCGAACCTCTATGGCTACACCTTC.

The rearrangement links TRBV10-3 to TRBJ1-1; TRBD1 matches at 9 bases. CDR3 size: 16 residues. The ends lost 6 bases at V and 4 bases at J; junction bases unmatched: 12. CDR1 and CDR2 (germline): ENHRY, SYGVKD. In nucleotides, the CDR3 is TGTGCCATCAGGCCGTGGTCGGGACAGGGCTTCACTGAAGCTTTCTTT. Protein: CAIRPWSGQGFTEAFF.

J is TRBJ2-2 and V is TRBV19; a possible D gene is TRBD2 (5 bases). The CDR3 totals 17 residues. V lost 7 bases and J 6 bases, leaving 24 bases between the germline ends. CDR1 and CDR2 from the germline V gene are LNHDA and SQIVND (reference sequence). CDR3 DNA sequence: TGTGCCAGTAAGCGATCCGGAGCGGAGCCACGGGCCGGGGAGCTGTTTTTT. Amino acid sequence: CASKRSGAEPRAGELFF.

The count of this clone is one. The V gene is TRBV5-1, the J gene TRBJ2-7; D gene ambiguous. The CDR3 loop spans 15 amino acids. Trimming left V 0 bases short and J 3 bases short, with 13 bases between. CDR1 is SGHRS, CDR2 YFSETQ, per germline. DNA for the CDR3: TGCGCCAGCAGCTTGGGGGTGGGCGTTTACTACGAGCAGTACTTC. Protein product: CASSLGVGVYYEQYF.

This rearrangement joins TRBV29-1 to TRBJ1-1, with 9 bases lining up with TRBD1. The length of the CDR3 is 15 residues. Germline V CDR1 and CDR2: SQVTM, ANQGSEA. J lost 4 bases, V lost 7 bases, and 13 bases had no gene match. The CDR3 spells CSAGGQGLWGTEAFF. For the CDR3, the DNA is TGCAGCGCCGGGGGACAGGGATTGTGGGGCACTGAAGCTTTCTTT.